The source of this T cell receptor beta chain is a study of blood T cell repertoires in COVID-19. Turning to the study itself: Italy, Spain and the United States were the sources of the convalescent and acute COVID-19 samples. The cDNA or gDNA used as material had been derived from T cells, B-cell-depleted T cells, or PBMCs.

Original data processing: Researchers report that nucleated cell counts were estimated from reference gene primer amplification. Some clones are missing from TCRdb's copy, which holds only in-frame ones; the method was immunoSEQ multiplex PCR. V and J calls and clone size come straight from that table; D and trimming were deduced from the DNA. The profile shows a few hundred thousand clones, about nine tenths of them singletons. CDR3 length: 16 residues. Germline CDR1 is SGHDN and CDR2 is FVKESK. With 0 bases removed from V and 2 bases from J, the gap between germline ends came to 12 bases. This rearrangement joins TRBV14 to TRBJ2-3, with a tentative D call TRBD2 (6 bases). The sequencing sample was made of peripheral blood. The TCR was taken from a woman in her thirties with active or convalescent COVID-19. CDR3 nucleotides: TGTGCCAGCAGCCAAGAGTCCGGACTACTCACAGATACGCAGTATTTT. Translation gives CASSQESGLLTDTQYF.